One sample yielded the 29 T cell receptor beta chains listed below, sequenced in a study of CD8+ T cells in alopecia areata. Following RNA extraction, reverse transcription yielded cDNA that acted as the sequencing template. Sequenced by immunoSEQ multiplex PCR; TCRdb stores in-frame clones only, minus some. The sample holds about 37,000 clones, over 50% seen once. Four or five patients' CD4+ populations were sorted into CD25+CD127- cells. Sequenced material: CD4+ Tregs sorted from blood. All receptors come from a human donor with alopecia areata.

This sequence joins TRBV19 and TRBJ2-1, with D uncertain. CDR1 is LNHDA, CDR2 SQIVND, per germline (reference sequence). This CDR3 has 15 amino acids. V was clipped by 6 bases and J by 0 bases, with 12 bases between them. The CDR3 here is CASSEATSSYNEQFF. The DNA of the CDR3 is TGTGCCAGTAGCGAGGCTACGAGCTCCTACAATGAGCAGTTCTTC.

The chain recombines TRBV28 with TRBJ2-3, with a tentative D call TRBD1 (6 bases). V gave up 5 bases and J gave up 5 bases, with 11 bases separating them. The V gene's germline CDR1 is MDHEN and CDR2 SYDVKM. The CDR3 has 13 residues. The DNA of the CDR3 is TGTGCCAGCAGTAATTCAGGGGAAGATACGCAGTATTTT. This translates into CASSNSGEDTQYF.

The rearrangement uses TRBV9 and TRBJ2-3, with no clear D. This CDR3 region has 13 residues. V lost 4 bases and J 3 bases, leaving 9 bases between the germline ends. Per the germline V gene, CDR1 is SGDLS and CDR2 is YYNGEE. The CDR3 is CASSLWVTDTQYF. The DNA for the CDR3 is TGTGCCAGCAGCCTCTGGGTTACAGATACGCAGTATTTT.

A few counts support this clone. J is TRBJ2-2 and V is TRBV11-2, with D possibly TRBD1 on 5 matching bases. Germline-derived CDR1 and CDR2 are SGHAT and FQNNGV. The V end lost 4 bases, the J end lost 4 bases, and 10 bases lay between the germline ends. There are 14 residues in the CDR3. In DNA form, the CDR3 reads TGTGCCAGCAGCTCAGGGATGAGCACCGGGGAGCTGTTTTTT. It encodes CASSSGMSTGELFF.

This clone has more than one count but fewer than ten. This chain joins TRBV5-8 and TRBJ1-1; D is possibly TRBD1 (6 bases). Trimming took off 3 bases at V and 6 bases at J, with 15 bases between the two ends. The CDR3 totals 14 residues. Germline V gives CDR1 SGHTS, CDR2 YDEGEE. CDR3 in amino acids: CASSSGGGGPEAFF. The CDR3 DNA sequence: TGTGCCAGCAGCTCCGGCGGAGGGGGGCCTGAAGCTTTCTTT.

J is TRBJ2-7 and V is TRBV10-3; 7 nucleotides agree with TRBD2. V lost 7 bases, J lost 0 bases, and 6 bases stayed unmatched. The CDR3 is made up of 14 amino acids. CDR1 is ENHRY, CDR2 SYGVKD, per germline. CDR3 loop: CAIKVGGSSYEQYF. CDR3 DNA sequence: TGTGCCATCAAAGTTGGCGGGAGCTCCTACGAGCAGTACTTC.

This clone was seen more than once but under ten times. The CDR3 region is CASSKTSGRVTETQYF. CDR3 in DNA: TGTGCCAGCAGCAAGACTAGCGGGAGAGTCACTGAGACCCAGTACTTC. The chain uses TRBV11-1 and TRBJ2-5; 12 positions agree with TRBD2. Per the germline V gene, CDR1 is SGHAT and CDR2 is FQDESV (reference sequence). The CDR3 runs to 16 residues. J was trimmed by 5 bases and V by 5 bases; bases with no gene match: 9.

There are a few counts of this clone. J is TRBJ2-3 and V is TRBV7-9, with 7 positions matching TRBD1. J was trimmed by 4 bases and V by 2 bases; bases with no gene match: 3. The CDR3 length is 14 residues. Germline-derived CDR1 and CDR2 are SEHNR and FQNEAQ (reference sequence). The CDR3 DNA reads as TGTGCCAGCAGCTTAAGCCAGGGGGCAGATACGCAGTATTTT. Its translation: CASSLSQGADTQYF. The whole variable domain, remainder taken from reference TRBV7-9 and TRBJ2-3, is DTGVSQNPRHKITKRGQNVTFRCDPISEHNRLYWYRQTLGQGPEFLTYFQNEAQLEKSRLLSDRFSAERPKGSFSTLEIQRTEQGDSAMYLCASSLSQGADTQYFGPGTRLTVL.

In nucleotides, the CDR3 is TGTGCCAGCAGCCGCGCTGTCAGGGCCTACGAGCAGTACTTC. Its translation: CASSRAVRAYEQYF. V and J are TRBV7-2 and TRBJ2-5, with a tentative D call TRBD1 (5 bases). Near its end, the DNA agrees better with TRBJ2-7, so the J call may be wrong. The CDR3 extends over 14 amino acids. Germline V lookup: CDR1 SGHTA, CDR2 FQGNSA.

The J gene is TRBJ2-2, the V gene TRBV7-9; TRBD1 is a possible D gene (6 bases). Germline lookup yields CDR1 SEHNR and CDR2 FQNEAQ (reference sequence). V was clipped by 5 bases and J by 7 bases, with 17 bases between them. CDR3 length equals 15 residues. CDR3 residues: CASSRFQGTGGELFF. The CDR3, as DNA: TGTGCCAGCAGCCGCTTTCAGGGGACGGGCGGGGAGCTGTTTTTT.

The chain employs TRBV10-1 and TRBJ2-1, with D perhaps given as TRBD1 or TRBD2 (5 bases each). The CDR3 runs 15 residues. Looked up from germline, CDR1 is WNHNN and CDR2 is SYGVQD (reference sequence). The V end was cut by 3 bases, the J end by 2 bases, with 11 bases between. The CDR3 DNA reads TGCGCCAGCAGTGAAGGGGACGGAACCTACAATGAGCAGTTCTTC. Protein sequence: CASSEGDGTYNEQFF.

As DNA, the CDR3 is TGTGCCAGCAGCTCTCTAGCGGGAGGAGGGAATGAGCAGTTCTTC. Translating it yields CASSSLAGGGNEQFF. The chain carries TRBV7-3 and TRBJ2-1; 11 bases align to TRBD2. Germline V gives CDR1 SGHTA, CDR2 FQGTGA. With V trimmed by 4 bases and J by 7 bases, 6 bases remained unmatched. The CDR3 runs to 15 residues. Based on the CDR3 plus reference TRBV7-3 and TRBJ2-1, the full variable domain is GAGVSQTPSNKVTEKGKYVELRCDPISGHTALYWYRQSLGQGPEFLIYFQGTGAADDSGLPNDRFFAVRPEGSVSTLKIQRTERGDSAVYLCASSSLAGGGNEQFFGPGTRLTVL.

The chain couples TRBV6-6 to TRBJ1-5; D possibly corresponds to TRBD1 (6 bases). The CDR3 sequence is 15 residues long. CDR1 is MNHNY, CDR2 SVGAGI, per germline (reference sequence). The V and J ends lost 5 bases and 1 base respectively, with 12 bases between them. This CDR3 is CASSARTDSNQPQHF. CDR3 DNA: TGTGCCAGCAGTGCCCGGACAGACAGCAATCAGCCCCAGCATTTT.

CDR3 coding DNA: TGTGCCAGCAGCGTAAATTCAGGGGCAAACTACGAGCAGTACTTC. Amino acids: CASSVNSGANYEQYF. The chain couples TRBV9 to TRBJ2-7; D may be TRBD1 (6 bases). Germline V CDR1 and CDR2: SGDLS, YYNGEE. The CDR3 runs 15 residues. V was cut by 1 base and J by 3 bases, with 14 bases left in between.

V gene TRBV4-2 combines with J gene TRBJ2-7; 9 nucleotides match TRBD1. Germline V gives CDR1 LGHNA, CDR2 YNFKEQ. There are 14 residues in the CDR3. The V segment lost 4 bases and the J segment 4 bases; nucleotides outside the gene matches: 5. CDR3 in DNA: TGTGCCAGCAGCCTGACAGGGGGGGAATACGAGCAGTACTTC. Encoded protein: CASSLTGGEYEQYF.

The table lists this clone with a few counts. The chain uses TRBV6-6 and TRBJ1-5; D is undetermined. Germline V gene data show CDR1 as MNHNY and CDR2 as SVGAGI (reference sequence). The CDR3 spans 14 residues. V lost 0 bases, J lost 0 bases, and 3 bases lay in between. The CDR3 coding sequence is TGTGCCAGCAGTTACTCGGGTAGCAATCAGCCCCAGCATTTT. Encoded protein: CASSYSGSNQPQHF.

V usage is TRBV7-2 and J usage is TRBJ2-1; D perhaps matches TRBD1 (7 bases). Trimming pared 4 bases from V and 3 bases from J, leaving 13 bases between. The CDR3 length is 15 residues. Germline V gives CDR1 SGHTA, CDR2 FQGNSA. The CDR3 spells CASSSEGARYNEQFF. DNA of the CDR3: TGTGCCAGCAGCTCGGAGGGGGCCCGCTACAATGAGCAGTTCTTC.

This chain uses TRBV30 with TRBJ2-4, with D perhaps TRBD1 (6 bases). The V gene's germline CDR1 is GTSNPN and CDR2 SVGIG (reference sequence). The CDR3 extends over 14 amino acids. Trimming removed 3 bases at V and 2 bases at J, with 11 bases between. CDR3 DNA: TGTGCCTGGAGAATAGGGACACCCAAAAACATTCAGTACTTC. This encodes CAWRIGTPKNIQYF.

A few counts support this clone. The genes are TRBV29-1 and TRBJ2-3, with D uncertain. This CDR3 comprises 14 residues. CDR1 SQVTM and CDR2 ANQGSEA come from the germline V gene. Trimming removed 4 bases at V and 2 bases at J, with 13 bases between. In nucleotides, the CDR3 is TGCAGCGTTGCTAGGGAAGCAAACACAGATACGCAGTATTTT. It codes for CSVAREANTDTQYF.

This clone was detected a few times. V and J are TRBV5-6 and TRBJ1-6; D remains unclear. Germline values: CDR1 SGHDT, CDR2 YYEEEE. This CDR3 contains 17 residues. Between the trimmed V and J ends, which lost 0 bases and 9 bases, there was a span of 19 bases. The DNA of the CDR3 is TGTGCCAGCAGCTTGGCCATCGGGATCTCCGCCGTTTCACCCCTCCACTTT. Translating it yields CASSLAIGISAVSPLHF.

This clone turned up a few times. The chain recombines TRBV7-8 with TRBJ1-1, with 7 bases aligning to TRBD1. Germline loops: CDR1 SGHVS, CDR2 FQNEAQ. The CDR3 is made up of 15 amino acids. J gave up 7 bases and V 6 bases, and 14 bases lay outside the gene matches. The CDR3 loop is CASSSTQTGFGEAFF. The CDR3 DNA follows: TGTGCCAGCAGTTCAACCCAGACAGGGTTCGGTGAAGCTTTCTTT.

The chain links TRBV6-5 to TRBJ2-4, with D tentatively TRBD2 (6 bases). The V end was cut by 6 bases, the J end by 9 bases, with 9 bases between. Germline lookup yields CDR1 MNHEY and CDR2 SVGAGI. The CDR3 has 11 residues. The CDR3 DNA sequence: TGTGCCAGCAGCCACGGGGGCATTCAGTACTTC. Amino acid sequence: CASSHGGIQYF.

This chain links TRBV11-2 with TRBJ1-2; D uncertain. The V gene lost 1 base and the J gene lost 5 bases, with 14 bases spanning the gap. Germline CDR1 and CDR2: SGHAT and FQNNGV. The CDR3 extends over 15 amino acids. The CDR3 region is CASSLGPQLQYGYTF. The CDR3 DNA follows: TGTGCCAGCAGCTTAGGGCCACAGCTCCAGTATGGCTACACCTTC.

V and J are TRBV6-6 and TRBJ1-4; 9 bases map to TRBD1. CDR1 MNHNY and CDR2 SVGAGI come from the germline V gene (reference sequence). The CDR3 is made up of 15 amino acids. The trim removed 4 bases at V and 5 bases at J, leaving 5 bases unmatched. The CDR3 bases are TGTGCCAGCAGTTCCGGGACAGGGAGGAATGAAAAACTGTTTTTT. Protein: CASSSGTGRNEKLFF.

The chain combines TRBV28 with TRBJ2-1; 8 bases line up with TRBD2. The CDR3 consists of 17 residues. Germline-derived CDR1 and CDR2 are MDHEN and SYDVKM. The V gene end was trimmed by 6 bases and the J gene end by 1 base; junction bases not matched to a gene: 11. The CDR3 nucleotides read TGTGCCAGCAGCTGGAGCGGGAGCGGAAGGTCCTACAATGAGCAGTTCTTC. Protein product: CASSWSGSGRSYNEQFF. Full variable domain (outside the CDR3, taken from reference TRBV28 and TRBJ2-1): DVKVTQSSRYLVKRTGEKVFLECVQDMDHENMFWYRQDPGLGLRLIYFSYDVKMKEKGDIPEGYSVSREKKERFSLILESASTNQTSMYLCASSWSGSGRSYNEQFFGPGTRLTVL.

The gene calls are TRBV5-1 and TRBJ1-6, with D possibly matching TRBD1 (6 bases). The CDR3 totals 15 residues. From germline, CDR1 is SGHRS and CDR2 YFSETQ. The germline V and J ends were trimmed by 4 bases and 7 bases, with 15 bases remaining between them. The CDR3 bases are TGCGCCAGCAGCCCCGGAGGGGGGGTGAATTCACCCCTCCACTTT. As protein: CASSPGGGVNSPLHF.

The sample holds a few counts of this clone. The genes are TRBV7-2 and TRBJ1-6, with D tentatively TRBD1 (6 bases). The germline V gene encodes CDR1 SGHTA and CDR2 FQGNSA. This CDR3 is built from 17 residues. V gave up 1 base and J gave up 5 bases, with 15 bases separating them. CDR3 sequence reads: CASSLDRVVINNSPLHF. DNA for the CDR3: TGTGCCAGCAGCTTAGACAGGGTAGTCATTAATAATTCACCCCTCCACTTT.

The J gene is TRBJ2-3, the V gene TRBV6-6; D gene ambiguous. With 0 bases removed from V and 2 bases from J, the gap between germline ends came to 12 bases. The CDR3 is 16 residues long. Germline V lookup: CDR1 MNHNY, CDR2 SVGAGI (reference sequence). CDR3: CASSYSSVPFTDTQYF. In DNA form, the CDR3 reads TGTGCCAGCAGTTACTCTAGTGTCCCTTTCACAGATACGCAGTATTTT.

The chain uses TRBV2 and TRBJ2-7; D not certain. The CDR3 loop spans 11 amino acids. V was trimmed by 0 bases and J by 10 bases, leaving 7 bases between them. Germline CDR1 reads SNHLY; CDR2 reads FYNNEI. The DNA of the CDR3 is TGTGCCAGCAGTGAAGCAGTGATACAGTACTTC. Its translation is CASSEAVIQYF.